This is a list of T cell receptor beta chains from one sample in a study of blood T cells in healthy people across ages. From the 5' RACE reads, TCRdb called clonotypes with MiXCR, one entry per CDR3 protein. The sample comprises approximately 830,000 distinct CDR3 sequences, about 59% of which are singletons, and roughly 26% rests with the top ten. Sequencing was performed on blood. The receptor source for this set is a man under 40 in good health. The CDR3 runs from the conserved cysteine through the conserved F or W. The order of the fields is V gene, clone size, D gene, J gene, CDR3 DNA, CDR3 protein. A D gene is named only where the DNA matches it firmly. A row's size may be missing; if present it is once, few, many or a size class.

>TRBV7-9|.|.|TRBJ2-7
TGTACCAGCAGCCCCGACAGTCTTAAGTACTACGAGCAGTACTTC
CTSSPDSLKYYEQYF
>TRBV29-1|few|TRBD2|TRBJ2-3
TGCAGCGTTGGGCTAGCGGATAGCACAGATACGCAGTATTTT
CSVGLADSTDTQYF
>TRBV5-1|.|.|TRBJ2-3
TGCGCCAGCAGCGCATCAGATACGCAGTATTTT
CASSASDTQYF
>TRBV7-2|.|TRBD1|TRBJ2-7
TGTGCCAGCAGCTTAGGACAGGGGCAAAATTACGAGCAGTACTTC
CASSLGQGQNYEQYF
>TRBV3-1|.|TRBD2|TRBJ2-3
TGTGCCAGCAGCGAAGCGGGGGGGCCATCAGATACGCAGTATTTT
CASSEAGGPSDTQYF
>TRBV4-3|.|TRBD2|TRBJ2-1
TGCGCCAGCAGCCAAGCGGGGGGGCGTAATGAGCAGTTCTTC
CASSQAGGRNEQFF
>TRBV6-2/TRBV6-3|.|TRBD1|TRBJ2-4
TGTGCCAGCAGTTACGCTGGACAGGGTGGAAACATTCAGTACTTC
CASSYAGQGGNIQYF
>TRBV11-2|.|.|TRBJ2-3
TGTGCCAGCAGCTATCCCCAGGGACCTAGCACAGATACGCAGTATTTT
CASSYPQGPSTDTQYF
>TRBV5-1|few|TRBD2|TRBJ2-5
TGCGCCAGCAGCTTCTCTAGCGGGGGGCAAGAGACCCAGTACTTC
CASSFSSGGQETQYF
>TRBV19|.|.|TRBJ2-1
TGTGCCAGTAGTATCAGGGAAGATGAGCAGTTCTTC
CASSIREDEQFF
>TRBV20-1|.|TRBD1|TRBJ1-5
TGCAGTGCTGGGCGAGCACAGGGGGCGCGCAATCAGCCCCAGCATTTT
CSAGRAQGARNQPQHF
>TRBV23-1|.|TRBD1|TRBJ1-5
TGCGCCAGCAGTCAATCGACGACAGGGAAAGGGAATCAGCCTCAGCATTTT
CASSQSTTGKGNQPQHF
>TRBV28|.|.|TRBJ2-2
TGTGCCAGCAGTTTGTATGGGGTCTTGCGGGACACCGGGGAGCTGTTTTTT
CASSLYGVLRDTGELFF
>TRBV9|.|TRBD1|TRBJ2-7
TGTGCCAGCAGCTTTGGACAGGGGTTTGACGAGCAGTACTTC
CASSFGQGFDEQYF
>TRBV10-3|.|.|TRBJ2-7
TGTGCCATCAGTTTAGAGGGGGGGCCGGACGAGCAGTACTTC
CAISLEGGPDEQYF
>TRBV6-2/TRBV6-3|few|TRBD1|TRBJ1-1
TGTGCCAGCAGTAACCGGGACAGGGAAGCTTTCTTT
CASSNRDREAFF